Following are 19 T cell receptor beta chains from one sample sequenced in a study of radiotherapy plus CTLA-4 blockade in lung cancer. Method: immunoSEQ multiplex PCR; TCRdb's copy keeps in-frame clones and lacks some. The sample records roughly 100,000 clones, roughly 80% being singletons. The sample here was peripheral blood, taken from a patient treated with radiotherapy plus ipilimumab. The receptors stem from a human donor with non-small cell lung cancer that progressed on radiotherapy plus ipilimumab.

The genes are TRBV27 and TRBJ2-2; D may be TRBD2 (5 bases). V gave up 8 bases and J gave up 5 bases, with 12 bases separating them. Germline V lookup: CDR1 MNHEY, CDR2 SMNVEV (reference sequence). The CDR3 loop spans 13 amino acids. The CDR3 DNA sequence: TGTGCCAGCCGCCCATCGGGGACCGGGGAGCTGTTTTTT. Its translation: CASRPSGTGELFF.

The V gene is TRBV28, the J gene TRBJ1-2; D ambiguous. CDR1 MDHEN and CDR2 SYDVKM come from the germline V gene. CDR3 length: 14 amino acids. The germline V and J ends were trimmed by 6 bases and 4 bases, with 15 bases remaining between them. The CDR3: CASSAIAVTYGYTF. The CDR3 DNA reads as TGTGCCAGCAGCGCAATAGCTGTTACCTATGGCTACACCTTC.

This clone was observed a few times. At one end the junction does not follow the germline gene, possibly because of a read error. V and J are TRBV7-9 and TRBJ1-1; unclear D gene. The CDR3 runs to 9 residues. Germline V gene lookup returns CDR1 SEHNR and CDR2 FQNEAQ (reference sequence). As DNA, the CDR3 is TGTGCCAGCAGCTCTAACCCCAACTTT. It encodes CASSSNPNF.

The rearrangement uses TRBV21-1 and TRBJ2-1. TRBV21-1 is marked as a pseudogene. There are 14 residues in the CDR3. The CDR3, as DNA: TGTGCCAGCAGCCCTCCGGAATCCTACAATGAGCAGTTCTTC. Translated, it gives CASSPPESYNEQFF.

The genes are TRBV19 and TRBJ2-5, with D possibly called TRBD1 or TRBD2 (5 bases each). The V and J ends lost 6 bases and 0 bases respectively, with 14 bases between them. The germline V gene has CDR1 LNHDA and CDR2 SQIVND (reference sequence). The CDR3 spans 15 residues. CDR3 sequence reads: CASSSTWGYQETQYF. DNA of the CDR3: TGTGCCAGTAGCTCGACTTGGGGGTACCAAGAGACCCAGTACTTC. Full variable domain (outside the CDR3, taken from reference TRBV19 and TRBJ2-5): DGGITQSPKYLFRKEGQNVTLSCEQNLNHDAMYWYRQDPGQGLRLIYYSQIVNDFQKGDIAEGYSVSREKKESFPLTVTSAQKNPTAFYLCASSSTWGYQETQYFGPGTRLLVL.

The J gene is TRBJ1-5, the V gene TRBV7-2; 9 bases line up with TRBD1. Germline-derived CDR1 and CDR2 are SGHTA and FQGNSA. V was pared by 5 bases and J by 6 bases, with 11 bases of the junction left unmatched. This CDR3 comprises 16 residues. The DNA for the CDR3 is TGTGCCAGCAGCGTAATCGGGACAGGGCTCCCTCAGCCCCAGCATTTT. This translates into CASSVIGTGLPQPQHF.

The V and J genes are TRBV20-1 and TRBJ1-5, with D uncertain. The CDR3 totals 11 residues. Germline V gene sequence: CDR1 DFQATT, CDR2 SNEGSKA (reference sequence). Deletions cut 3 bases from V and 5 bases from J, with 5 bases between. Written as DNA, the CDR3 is TGCAGTGCTAGGGGCGATCAGCCCCAGCATTTT. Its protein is CSARGDQPQHF.

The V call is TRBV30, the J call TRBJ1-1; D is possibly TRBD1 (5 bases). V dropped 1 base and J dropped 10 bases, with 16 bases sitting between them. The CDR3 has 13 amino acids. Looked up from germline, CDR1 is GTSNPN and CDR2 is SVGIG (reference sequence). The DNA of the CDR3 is TGTGCCTGGAGTGGAATTGGGGCCGAAAGAGCTTTCTTT. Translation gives CAWSGIGAERAFF.

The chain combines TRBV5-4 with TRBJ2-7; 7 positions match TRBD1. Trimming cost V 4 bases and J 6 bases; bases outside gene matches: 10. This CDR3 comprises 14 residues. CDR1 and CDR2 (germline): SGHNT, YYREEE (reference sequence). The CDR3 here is CASSVKGTVLEQYF. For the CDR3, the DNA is TGTGCCAGCAGCGTTAAGGGGACAGTTCTCGAGCAGTACTTC.

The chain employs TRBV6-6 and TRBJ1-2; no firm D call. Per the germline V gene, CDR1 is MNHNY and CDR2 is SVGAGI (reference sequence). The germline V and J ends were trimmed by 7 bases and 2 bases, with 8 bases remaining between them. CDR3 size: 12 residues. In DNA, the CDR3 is TGTGCCAGCATGGTAGGAAACTATGGCTACACCTTC. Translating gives CASMVGNYGYTF.

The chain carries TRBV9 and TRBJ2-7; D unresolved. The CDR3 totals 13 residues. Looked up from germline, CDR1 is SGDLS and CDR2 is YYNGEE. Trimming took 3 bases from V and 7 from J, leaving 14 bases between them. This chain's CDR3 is CASSGGTGGEQYF. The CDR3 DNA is TGTGCCAGCAGCGGGGGTACTGGCGGTGAGCAGTACTTC.

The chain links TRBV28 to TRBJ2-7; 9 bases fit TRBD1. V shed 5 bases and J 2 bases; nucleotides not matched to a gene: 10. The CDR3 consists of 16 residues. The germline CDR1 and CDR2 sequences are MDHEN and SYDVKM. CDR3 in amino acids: CASSRSGTGTTYEQYF. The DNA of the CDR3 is TGTGCCAGCAGTAGATCGGGGACAGGGACTACCTACGAGCAGTACTTC.

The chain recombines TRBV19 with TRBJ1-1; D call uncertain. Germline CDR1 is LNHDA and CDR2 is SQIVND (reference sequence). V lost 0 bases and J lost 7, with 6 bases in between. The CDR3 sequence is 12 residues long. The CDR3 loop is CASSIDQSEAFF. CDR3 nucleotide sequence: TGTGCCAGTAGTATAGATCAGAGTGAAGCTTTCTTT.

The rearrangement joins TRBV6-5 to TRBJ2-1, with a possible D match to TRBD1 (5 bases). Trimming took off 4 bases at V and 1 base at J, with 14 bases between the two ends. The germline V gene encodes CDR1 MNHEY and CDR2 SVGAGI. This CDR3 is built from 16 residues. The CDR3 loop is CASSFSRVASYNEQFF. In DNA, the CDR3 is TGTGCCAGCAGTTTCTCCAGGGTGGCATCCTACAATGAGCAGTTCTTC.

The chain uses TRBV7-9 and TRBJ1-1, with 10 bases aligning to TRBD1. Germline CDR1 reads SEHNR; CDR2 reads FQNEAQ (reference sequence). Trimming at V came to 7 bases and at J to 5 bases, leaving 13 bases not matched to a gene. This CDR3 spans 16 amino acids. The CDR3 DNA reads TGTGCCAGCACCACCGGGACAGGGGATGAGTGGACTGAAGCTTTCTTT. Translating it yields CASTTGTGDEWTEAFF.

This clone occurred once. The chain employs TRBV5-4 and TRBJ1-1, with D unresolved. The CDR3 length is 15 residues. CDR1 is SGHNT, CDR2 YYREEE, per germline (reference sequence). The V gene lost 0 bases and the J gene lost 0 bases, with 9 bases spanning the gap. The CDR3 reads CASSLGRVLNTEAFF. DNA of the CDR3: TGTGCCAGCAGCTTGGGGAGGGTTTTGAACACTGAAGCTTTCTTT.

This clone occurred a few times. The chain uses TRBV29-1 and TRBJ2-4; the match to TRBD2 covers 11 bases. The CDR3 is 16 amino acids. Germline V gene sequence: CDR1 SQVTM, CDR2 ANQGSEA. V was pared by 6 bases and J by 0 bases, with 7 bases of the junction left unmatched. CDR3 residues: CSVGTSGNLAKNIQYF. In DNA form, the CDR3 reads TGCAGCGTCGGGACTAGCGGAAATCTAGCCAAAAACATTCAGTACTTC.

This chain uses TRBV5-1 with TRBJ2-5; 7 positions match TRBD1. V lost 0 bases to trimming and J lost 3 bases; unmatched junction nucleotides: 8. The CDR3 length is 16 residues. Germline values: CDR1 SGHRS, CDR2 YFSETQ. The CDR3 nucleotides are TGCGCCAGCAGCTTGGGCCCTGGGACAGTTAAAGAGACCCAGTACTTC. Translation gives CASSLGPGTVKETQYF.

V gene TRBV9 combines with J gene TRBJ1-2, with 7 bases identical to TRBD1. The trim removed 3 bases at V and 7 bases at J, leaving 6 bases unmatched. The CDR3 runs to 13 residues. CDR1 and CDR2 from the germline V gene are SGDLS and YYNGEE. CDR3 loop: CASSARQGGGYTF. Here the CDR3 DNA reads TGTGCCAGCAGCGCCCGACAGGGTGGTGGCTACACCTTC. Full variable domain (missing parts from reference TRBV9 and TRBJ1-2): DSGVTQTPKHLITATGQRVTLRCSPRSGDLSVYWYQQSLDQGLQFLIQYYNGEERAKGNILERFSAQQFPDLHSELNLSSLELGDSALYFCASSARQGGGYTFGSGTRLTVV.